The T cell receptor (beta chain) described here comes from a study of cytomegalovirus exposure and HLA in healthy donors. V was pared by 6 bases and J by 3 bases, with 7 bases of the junction left unmatched. Germline V gene sequence: CDR1 MGHRA, CDR2 YSYEKL. This CDR3 is 15 amino acids long. PCR primers comprised 60 Vbeta and 13 Jbeta primers. Here immunoSEQ multiplex PCR was the method, and the copy in TCRdb shows in-frame clones only, minus some. The data contain around 55,000 clones, 55% to 75% of them singletons. The table lists this clone with a few counts. The chain uses TRBV4-1 and TRBJ1-1, with 10 bases fitting TRBD1. The source is a man in his forties or fifties in good health and CMV-seropositive. Sequenced: PBMCs. The CDR3 nucleotides read TGCGCCAGCAGACCTGAGGGACAGGGGTACACTGAAGCTTTCTTT. It yields the protein CASRPEGQGYTEAFF.